This T cell receptor (beta chain) was observed in a study of cytomegalovirus exposure and HLA in healthy donors. Study findings and constraints: Immune exposure data for these donors was limited to CMV serostatus. Reportedly, diagnosis of cytomegalovirus status by the classifier showed high specificity and sensitivity.

At the time of sampling, donors were nominally healthy, though unrecorded immune exposures were likely. Germline lookup yields CDR1 SGHNT and CDR2 YYREEE (reference sequence). The CDR3 consists of 15 residues. The V gene end was trimmed by 0 bases and the J gene end by 2 bases; junction bases not matched to a gene: 5. 60 Vbeta and 13 Jbeta primers were used in PCR. Sequenced by immunoSEQ multiplex PCR; TCRdb stores in-frame clones only, minus some. The sample includes roughly 190,000 clones, about 81% of them seen just once. This clone was observed a single time. Its antigen is as yet unknown. This clonotype was sampled from a man younger than 35 in good health and CMV-seronegative. Sequencing used PBMCs. The V call is TRBV5-4, the J call TRBJ2-7, with TRBD1 identical over 7 bases. Written as DNA, the CDR3 is TGTGCCAGCAGCTTGGGTTCAGGGGGACCCTACGAGCAGTACTTC. Translation: CASSLGSGGPYEQYF.